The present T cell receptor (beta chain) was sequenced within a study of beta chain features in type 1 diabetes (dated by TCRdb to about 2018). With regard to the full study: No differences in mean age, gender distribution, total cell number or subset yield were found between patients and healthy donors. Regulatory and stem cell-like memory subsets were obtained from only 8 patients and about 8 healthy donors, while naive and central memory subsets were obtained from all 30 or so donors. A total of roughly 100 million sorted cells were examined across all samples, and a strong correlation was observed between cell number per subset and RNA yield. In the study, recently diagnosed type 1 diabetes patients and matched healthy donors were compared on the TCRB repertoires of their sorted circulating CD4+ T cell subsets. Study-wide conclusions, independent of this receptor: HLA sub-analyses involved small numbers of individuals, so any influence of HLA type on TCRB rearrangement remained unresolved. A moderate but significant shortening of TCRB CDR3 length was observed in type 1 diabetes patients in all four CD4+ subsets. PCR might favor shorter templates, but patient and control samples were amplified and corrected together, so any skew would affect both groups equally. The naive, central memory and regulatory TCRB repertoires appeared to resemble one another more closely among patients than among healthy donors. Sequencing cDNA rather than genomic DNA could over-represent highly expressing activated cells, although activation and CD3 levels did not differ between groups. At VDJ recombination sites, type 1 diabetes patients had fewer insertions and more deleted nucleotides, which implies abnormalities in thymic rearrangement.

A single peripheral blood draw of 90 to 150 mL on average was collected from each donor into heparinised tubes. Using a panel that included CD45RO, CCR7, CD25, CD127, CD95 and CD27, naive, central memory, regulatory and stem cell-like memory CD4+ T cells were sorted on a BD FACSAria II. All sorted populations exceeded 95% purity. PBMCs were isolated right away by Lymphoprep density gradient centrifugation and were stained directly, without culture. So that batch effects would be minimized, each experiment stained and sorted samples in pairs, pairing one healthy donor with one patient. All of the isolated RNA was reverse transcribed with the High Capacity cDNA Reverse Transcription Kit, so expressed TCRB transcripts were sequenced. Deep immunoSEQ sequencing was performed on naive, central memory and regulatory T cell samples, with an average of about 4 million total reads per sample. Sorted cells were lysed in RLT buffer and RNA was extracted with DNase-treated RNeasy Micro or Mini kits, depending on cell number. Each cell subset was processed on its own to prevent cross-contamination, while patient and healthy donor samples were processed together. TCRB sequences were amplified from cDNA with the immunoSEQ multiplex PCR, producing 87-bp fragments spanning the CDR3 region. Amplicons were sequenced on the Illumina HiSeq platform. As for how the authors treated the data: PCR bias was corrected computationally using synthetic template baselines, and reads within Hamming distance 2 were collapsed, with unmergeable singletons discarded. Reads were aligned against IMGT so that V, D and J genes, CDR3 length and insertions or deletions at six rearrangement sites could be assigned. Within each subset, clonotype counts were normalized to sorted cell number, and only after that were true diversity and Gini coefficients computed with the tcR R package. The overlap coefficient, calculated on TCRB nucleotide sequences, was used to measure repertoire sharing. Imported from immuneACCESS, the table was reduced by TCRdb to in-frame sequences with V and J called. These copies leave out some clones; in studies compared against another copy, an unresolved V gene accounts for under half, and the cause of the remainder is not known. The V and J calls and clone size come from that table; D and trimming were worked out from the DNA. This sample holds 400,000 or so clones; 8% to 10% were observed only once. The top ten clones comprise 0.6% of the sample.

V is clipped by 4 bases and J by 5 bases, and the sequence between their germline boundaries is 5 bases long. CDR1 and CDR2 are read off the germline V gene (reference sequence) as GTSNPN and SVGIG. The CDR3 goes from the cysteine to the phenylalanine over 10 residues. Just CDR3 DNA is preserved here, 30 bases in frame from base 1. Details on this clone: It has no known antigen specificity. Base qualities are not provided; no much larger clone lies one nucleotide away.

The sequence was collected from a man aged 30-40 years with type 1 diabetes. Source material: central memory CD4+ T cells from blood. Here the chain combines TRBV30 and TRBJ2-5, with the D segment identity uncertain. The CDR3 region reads CAWKSETQYF. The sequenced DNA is TGTGCCTGGAAATCGGAGACCCAGTACTTC.